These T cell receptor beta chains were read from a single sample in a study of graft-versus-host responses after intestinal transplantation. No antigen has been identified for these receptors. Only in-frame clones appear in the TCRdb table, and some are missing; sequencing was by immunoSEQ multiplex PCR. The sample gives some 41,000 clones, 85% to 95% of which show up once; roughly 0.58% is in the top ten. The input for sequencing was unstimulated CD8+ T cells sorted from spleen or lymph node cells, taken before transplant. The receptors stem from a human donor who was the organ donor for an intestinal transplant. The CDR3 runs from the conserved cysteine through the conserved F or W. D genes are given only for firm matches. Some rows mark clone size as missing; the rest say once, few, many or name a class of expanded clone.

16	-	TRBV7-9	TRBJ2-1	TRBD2	TGTGCCAGCAGCCTGACCTCCGGGACTATGTACAATGAGCAGTTCTTC	CASSLTSGTMYNEQFF
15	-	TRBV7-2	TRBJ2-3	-	TGTGCCAGCAGCTTAGTGGGGGGGCACACAGATACGCAGTATTTT	CASSLVGGHTDTQYF
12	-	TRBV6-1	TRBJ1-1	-	TGTGCCAGCATTGACAAAGGCGCTGAAGCTTTCTTT	CASIDKGAEAFF
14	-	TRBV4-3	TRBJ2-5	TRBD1	TGCGCCAGCAGCCACCTTCACAGGGGTGAGACCCAGTACTTC	CASSHLHRGETQYF
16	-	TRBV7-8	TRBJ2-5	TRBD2	TGTGCCAGCAGCCTCACCTACTGGGGGGGTCAAGAGACCCAGTACTTC	CASSLTYWGGQETQYF
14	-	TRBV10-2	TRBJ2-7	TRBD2	TGCGCCAGCTGGCTAGCGGGGCACTCCTACGAGCAGTACTTC	CASWLAGHSYEQYF
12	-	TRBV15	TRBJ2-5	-	TGTGCCACCAGCAGAGATGGAGAGACCCAGTACTTC	CATSRDGETQYF
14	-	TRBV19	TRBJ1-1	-	TGTGCCAGTAGTATACGGGGCTTAAACACTGAAGCTTTCTTT	CASSIRGLNTEAFF
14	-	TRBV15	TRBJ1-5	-	TGTGCCACCAGCCCCCGGACCTACAATCAGCCCCAGCATTTT	CATSPRTYNQPQHF
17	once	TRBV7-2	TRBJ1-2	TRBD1	TGTGCCAGCAGCTTAGGATTTTGGTTTCAGGGGGACTATGGCTACACCTTC	CASSLGFWFQGDYGYTF
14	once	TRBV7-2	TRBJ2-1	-	TGTGCCAGCAGGTTGCCGGGCTCCTACAATGAGCAGTTCTTC	CASRLPGSYNEQFF
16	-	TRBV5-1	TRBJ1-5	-	TGCGCCAGCAGCTTGGGGCCAGGGCAAGGATATCAGCCCCAGCATTTT	CASSLGPGQGYQPQHF
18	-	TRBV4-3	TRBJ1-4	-	TGCGCCAGCAGCCAAGTCTACAGGGACATTTCAACTAATGAAAAACTGTTTTTT	CASSQVYRDISTNEKLFF
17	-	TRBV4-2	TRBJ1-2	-	TGTGCCAGCAGGCAACATTATTCCTCGGGGCCGGCCTATGGCTACACCTTC	CASRQHYSSGPAYGYTF
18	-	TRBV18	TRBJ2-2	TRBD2	TGTGCCAGCTCCCCCGCCCCATATCTAGCGGGGCGAACCGGGGAGCTGTTTTTT	CASSPAPYLAGRTGELFF
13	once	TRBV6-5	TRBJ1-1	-	TGTGCCAGCAGCGACCAACCAGGGGTTGTGGCTTTCTTT	CASSDQPGVVAFF
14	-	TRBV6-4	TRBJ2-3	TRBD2	TGTGCCAGCAGTCCTAGCGGGGGTACAGATACGCAGTATTTT	CASSPSGGTDTQYF
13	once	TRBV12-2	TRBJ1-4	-	TGTGCAAGTCGCTTATTATCTAATGAAAAACTGTTTTTT	CASRLLSNEKLFF
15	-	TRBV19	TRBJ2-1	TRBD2	TGTGCCAGTAGTTCTAGCGGGTACCTAAACGATGAGCAGTTCTTC	CASSSSGYLNDEQFF
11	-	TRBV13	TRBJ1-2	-	TGTGCCAGCAGCTCGCCACATGGCTACACCTTC	CASSSPHGYTF
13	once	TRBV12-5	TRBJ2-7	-	TGTGCTAGTGCAGTCGACAGTAGCTACGAGCAGTACTTC	CASAVDSSYEQYF
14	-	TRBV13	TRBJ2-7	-	TGTGCCAGCAGCCCCTCCATTCCCCCCTACGAGCAGTACTTC	CASSPSIPPYEQYF
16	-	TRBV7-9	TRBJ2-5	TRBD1	TGTGCCAGCAGCTTCGTCCCGGGACAGGGGTTGGAGACCCAGTACTTC	CASSFVPGQGLETQYF
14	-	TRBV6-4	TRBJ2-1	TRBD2	TGTGCCAGCAGTGCTGGGACTAGCTACAATGAGCAGTTCTTC	CASSAGTSYNEQFF
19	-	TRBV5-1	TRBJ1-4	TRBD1	TGCGCCAGCAGCCAAGCCGGGACAGGGGGCAAAGCAACTAATGAAAAACTGTTTTTT	CASSQAGTGGKATNEKLFF
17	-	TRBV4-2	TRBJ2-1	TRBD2	TGTGCCAGCAGCCAAGATCCACTAGCGGGGAAGTACAATGAGCAGTTCTTC	CASSQDPLAGKYNEQFF
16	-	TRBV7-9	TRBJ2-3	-	TGTGCCAGCAGCCCCCAGGGGTGGGGCAGCACAGATACGCAGTATTTT	CASSPQGWGSTDTQYF
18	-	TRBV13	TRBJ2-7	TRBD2	TGTGCCAGCAGCCCCCCGGGAGACGAAGCGGGGGGCTCCTACGAGCAGTACTTC	CASSPPGDEAGGSYEQYF
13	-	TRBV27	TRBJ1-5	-	TGTGCCAGCAGCATCGGGGTGAATCAGCCCCAGCATTTT	CASSIGVNQPQHF
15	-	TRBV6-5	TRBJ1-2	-	TGTGCCAGCAGTTACTCGCCTTCCGTCGACTATGGCTACACCTTC	CASSYSPSVDYGYTF
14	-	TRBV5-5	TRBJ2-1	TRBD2	TGTGCCAGCAGCTCGGGACTAGATATCAATGAGCAGTTCTTC	CASSSGLDINEQFF
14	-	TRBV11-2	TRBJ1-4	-	TGTGCCAGCAGCTTTAGCATCTCCAATGAAAAACTGTTTTTT	CASSFSISNEKLFF
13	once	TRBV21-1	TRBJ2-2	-	TGTGCCCGAAAGGACAGGGTCACCGGGGAGCTGTTTTTT	CARKDRVTGELFF
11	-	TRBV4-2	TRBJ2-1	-	TGTGCCAGCAGCCAGAATATTGAGCAGTTCTTC	CASSQNIEQFF
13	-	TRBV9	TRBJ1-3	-	TGTGCCAGCAGCGTAGACGGGTCCGGGGCCATATATTTT	CASSVDGSGAIYF
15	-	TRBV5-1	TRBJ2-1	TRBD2	TGCGCCAGCAGCGTTATAGCGGGGAATAACAATGAGCAGTTCTTC	CASSVIAGNNNEQFF